These 25 T cell receptor beta chains share one sample of origin, sequenced in a study of identical twins (dated by TCRdb to about 2016). The library was made by 5' RACE. TCRdb lists the instrument as Illumina HiSeq 2000. TCRdb reprocessing: public reads trimmed at Q25 with fastp, clones called with MiXCR, in-frame beta chains kept. Here each entry gathers all rows of one CDR3 protein and keeps the most common genes and DNA. The sample table shows about 220,000 distinct CDR3 sequences, and under 10% are seen once. The ten largest clones add up to less than 2.5% of the sample. This sample also belongs to another study, concerning yellow fever vaccine responses in identical twins.

Sequences were obtained from memory (CD45RO+) T cells sorted from blood. In the paper's terms, the cell subset or site label means: CD45RO+ enriched T cells. The source of these receptors is a woman between 18 and 30 years old in good health.

The chain links TRBV28 to TRBJ2-7; 10 bases are shared with TRBD2. Trimming removed 6 bases from V and 4 bases from J; junction bases left unmatched: 9. The CDR3 sequence is 15 residues long. Germline V gene data show CDR1 as MDHEN and CDR2 as SYDVKM. In nucleotides, the CDR3 is TGTGCCAGCAGCTCCCTAGCGGGAGTATCATACGAGCAGTACTTC. Translated: CASSSLAGVSYEQYF.

In its sample, this clonotype was seen many times. The chain couples TRBV5-1 to TRBJ2-1; possible D gene TRBD1, 6 bases. Trimming cost V 4 bases and J 2 bases, with 13 bases left between them. The germline CDR1 and CDR2 sequences are SGHRS and YFSETQ. CDR3 length equals 15 residues. CDR3 residues: CASSLDSRPYNEQFF. In DNA form, the CDR3 reads TGCGCCAGCAGCCTGGACAGTAGGCCCTACAATGAGCAGTTCTTC.

This clonotype came up a few times. The chain couples TRBV11-2 to TRBJ1-4, with D perhaps TRBD1 (5 bases). V was shortened by 0 bases and J by 0 bases, with 14 bases between the two germline ends. CDR1 SGHAT and CDR2 FQNNGV come from the germline V gene. The CDR3 loop spans 18 amino acids. CDR3 in DNA: TGTGCCAGCAGCTTAGACGCACGTGGGGGTGCAACTAATGAAAAACTGTTTTTT. It specifies CASSLDARGGATNEKLFF. Using reference TRBV11-2 and TRBJ1-4 for the parts outside the CDR3, the full variable domain is EAGVAQSPRYKIIEKRQSVAFWCNPISGHATLYWYQQILGQGPKLLIQFQNNGVVDDSQLPKDRFSAERLKGVDSTLKIQPAKLEDSAVYLCASSLDARGGATNEKLFFGSGTQLSVL.

This clonotype was counted many times. The gene calls are TRBV5-6 and TRBJ2-3, with D perhaps TRBD2 (6 bases). Germline V gives CDR1 SGHDT, CDR2 YYEEEE. The V end lost 4 bases, the J end lost 2 bases, and 14 bases lay between the germline ends. The CDR3 loop spans 15 amino acids. CDR3: CASSIGLTPTDTQYF. As DNA, the CDR3 is TGTGCCAGCAGCATTGGACTAACCCCCACAGATACGCAGTATTTT.

This clonotype showed up just a few times. This chain connects TRBV7-9 to TRBJ2-5; no reliable D call. CDR1 is SEHNR and CDR2 is FQNEAQ in the germline V gene (reference sequence). V lost 2 bases and J 5 bases, leaving 9 bases between the germline ends. The CDR3 runs 13 residues. CDR3 loop: CASSLKGWETQYF. DNA of the CDR3: TGTGCCAGCAGCTTAAAAGGATGGGAGACCCAGTACTTC.

V usage is TRBV5-1 and J usage is TRBJ2-1; D ambiguous. The germline CDR1 and CDR2 sequences are SGHRS and YFSETQ. V was pared by 1 base and J by 3 bases, with 11 bases between. This CDR3 comprises 15 residues. CDR3 loop: CASSLNTGDYNEQFF. The CDR3 nucleotides read TGCGCCAGCAGCTTGAATACTGGCGACTACAATGAGCAGTTCTTC.

The rearrangement uses TRBV2 and TRBJ2-3; TRBD2 is a possible D gene (5 bases). Trimming stripped 4 bases from V and 2 bases from J, with 13 bases between. There are 15 residues in the CDR3. Germline loops: CDR1 SNHLY, CDR2 FYNNEI. The CDR3 DNA follows: TGTGCCAGCAGTGGGCTAGCACCTGACACAGATACGCAGTATTTT. This encodes CASSGLAPDTDTQYF.

This clonotype was recorded a few times. The V gene is TRBV6-5, the J gene TRBJ1-2; D is perhaps TRBD1 (5 bases). CDR3 length equals 15 residues. Germline V CDR1 and CDR2: MNHEY, SVGAGI. V was shortened by 3 bases and J by 8 bases, with 19 bases between the two germline ends. CDR3 in amino acids: CASSYMLRTGGGYTF. CDR3 nucleotide sequence: TGTGCCAGCAGTTATATGTTGAGGACGGGGGGAGGCTACACCTTC.

Ten or more counts support this clonotype. The V gene is TRBV7-2, the J gene TRBJ2-1; the D gene is possibly TRBD2 (6 bases). V lost 4 bases, J lost 4 bases, and 11 bases lay in between. This CDR3 comprises 14 residues. In germline, CDR1 is SGHTA, CDR2 FQGNSA. CDR3 nucleotides: TGTGCCAGCAGCTCACAAGGGACTTACAATGAGCAGTTCTTC. Protein sequence: CASSSQGTYNEQFF.

Notes on this clonotype: Compared with germline, one end of the junction differs, possibly owing to a read error. Here the CDR3 DNA reads TGTGCCAGCAGCCAAGATGGCCGGGACCAAGAGACCCGGTACTTC. This codes for CASSQDGRDQETRYF. The V gene is TRBV3-1, the J gene TRBJ2-5, with D tentatively TRBD1 or TRBD2 (5 bases each). This CDR3 has 15 residues. CDR1 is LGHDT, CDR2 YNNKEL, per germline (reference sequence).

J is TRBJ2-7 and V is TRBV12-1; the tabulated D call, TRBD2, remains unverified against the DNA. TRBV12-1 represents a pseudogene. The CDR3 covers 16 residues. The CDR3 is CASSFGLLSGSHEQYF. In DNA form, the CDR3 reads TGTGCCAGCAGCTTTGGGCTCCTCAGCGGGAGCCACGAGCAGTACTTC.

The chain has TRBV6-1 and TRBJ2-2; D might be TRBD1 (5 bases). The CDR3 length is 14 residues. Germline CDR1 and CDR2: MNHNS and SASEGT. Between the trimmed V and J ends, which lost 8 bases and 5 bases, there was a span of 15 bases. This CDR3 is CASLSGHITGELFF. The CDR3 DNA reads TGTGCCAGCCTCTCAGGACACATAACCGGGGAGCTGTTTTTT.

This clonotype turned up a few times. V is TRBV20-1 and J is TRBJ2-7, with 8 bases matching TRBD1. Germline V gene lookup returns CDR1 DFQATT and CDR2 SNEGSKA (reference sequence). This CDR3 is 12 amino acids long. J gave up 3 bases and V 6 bases, and 4 bases lay outside the gene matches. CDR3 DNA sequence: TGCAGTGCCCGGGACAGGAACTACGAGCAGTACTTC. Amino acids: CSARDRNYEQYF.

This clonotype was observed a few times. The chain joins TRBV28 to TRBJ2-7; possible D gene TRBD1, 7 bases. Trimming removed 3 bases from V and 3 bases from J, with 15 bases in between. Germline CDR1 reads MDHEN; CDR2 reads SYDVKM. This CDR3 contains 15 residues. The DNA for the CDR3 is TGTGCCAGCAGTTTGGGGGGACAGAGATTCTACGAGCAGTACTTC. Its protein is CASSLGGQRFYEQYF.

This clonotype was observed a few times. In DNA, the CDR3 is TGTGCCAGCAGTCCCTCCTTACCTGGGTACGAGCAGTACTTC. It specifies CASSPSLPGYEQYF. The chain joins TRBV27 to TRBJ2-7; D gene ambiguous. This CDR3 comprises 14 residues. CDR1 is MNHEY and CDR2 is SMNVEV in the germline V gene (reference sequence). Trimming removed 5 bases from V and 4 bases from J, with 15 bases in between.

This sequence joins TRBV19 and TRBJ1-1; 9 positions match TRBD1. V lost 5 bases to trimming and J lost 4 bases; unmatched junction nucleotides: 5. The CDR3 is 14 residues long. Germline V gene sequence: CDR1 LNHDA, CDR2 SQIVND (reference sequence). CDR3 protein: CASSLDRGPTEAFF. DNA for the CDR3: TGTGCCAGTAGTCTGGACAGGGGTCCCACTGAAGCTTTCTTT.

The chain has TRBV6-2 or TRBV6-3 and TRBJ2-7; D is unresolved. Deletions cut 7 bases from V and 5 bases from J, with 3 bases between. The CDR3 is made up of 9 amino acids. The germline V gene has CDR1 MNHEY and CDR2 SVGEGT. CDR3 in amino acids: CASKDEQYF. As DNA, the CDR3 is TGTGCCAGCAAGGACGAGCAGTACTTC.

This clonotype was observed a handful of times. The chain recombines TRBV27 with TRBJ2-7; D is uncertain. Looked up from germline, CDR1 is MNHEY and CDR2 is SMNVEV (reference sequence). V lost 6 bases to trimming and J lost 6 bases, with 9 bases between them. This CDR3 spans 11 amino acids. As DNA, the CDR3 is TGTGCCAGCAGGGACCGGACCGAGCAGTACTTC. Translating it yields CASRDRTEQYF.

This clonotype has more than one count but fewer than ten. The CDR3 loop reads CASSLETGGTTYEQYF. CDR3 DNA sequence: TGCGCCAGCAGCTTGGAAACAGGGGGAACTACCTACGAGCAGTACTTC. The rearrangement uses TRBV5-1 and TRBJ2-7; 8 positions match TRBD1. V gave up 0 bases and J gave up 2 bases; unmatched junction bases: 7. The CDR3 is made up of 16 amino acids. Germline CDR1 reads SGHRS; CDR2 reads YFSETQ.

This clonotype appeared a few times. CDR3 loop: CSARGTGTPYTGELFF. CDR3 nucleotide sequence: TGCAGTGCTAGAGGAACCGGGACACCTTACACCGGGGAGCTGTTTTTT. This chain connects TRBV20-1 to TRBJ2-2; maybe TRBD1 (6 bases). This CDR3 contains 16 residues. Trimming took 1 base from V and 3 from J, leaving 15 bases between them. Germline CDR1 DFQATT, CDR2 SNEGSKA (reference sequence).

This clonotype was seen a handful of times. This chain uses TRBV2 with TRBJ2-1, with 7 bases matching TRBD2. The CDR3 totals 15 residues. Per germline, CDR1 SNHLY and CDR2 FYNNEI. With 7 bases clipped from V and 9 bases from J, the junction kept 15 bases outside the gene matches. CDR3 sequence (DNA): TGTGCCAGCATAGTACAGCGGGGTACCCCGGGTGAGCAGTTCTTC. Its translation is CASIVQRGTPGEQFF.

V gene TRBV19 combines with J gene TRBJ2-5; 8 bases map to TRBD1. The CDR3 length is 14 residues. V lost 4 bases to trimming and J lost 1 base; unmatched junction nucleotides: 2. Germline V gene data show CDR1 as LNHDA and CDR2 as SQIVND (reference sequence). The DNA for the CDR3 is TGTGCCAGTAGTACGGGACAGGCCCAAGAGACCCAGTACTTC. Protein product: CASSTGQAQETQYF.

This clonotype was observed many times. V usage is TRBV7-9 and J usage is TRBJ2-3; D is unclear. The CDR3 runs 16 residues. The germline V gene encodes CDR1 SEHNR and CDR2 FQNEAQ (reference sequence). Deletions cut 4 bases from V and 3 bases from J, with 17 bases between. The CDR3 loop reads CASSSPSSSKTDTQYF. In nucleotides, the CDR3 is TGTGCCAGCAGCTCCCCCTCGTCATCCAAAACAGATACGCAGTATTTT.

The rearrangement links TRBV6-1 to TRBJ2-3, with 7 positions matching TRBD1. The CDR3 contains 17 residues. The germline CDR1 and CDR2 sequences are MNHNS and SASEGT. V trimming: 2 bases; J trimming: 6 bases; junction bases outside the gene matches: 14. The CDR3 nucleotides are TGTGCCAGCAGTGAATATGCAGGGGGTAACACATTTGATACGCAGTATTTT. It specifies CASSEYAGGNTFDTQYF.

V is TRBV28 and J is TRBJ1-2; D possibly corresponds to TRBD1 (5 bases). V lost 8 bases and J lost 6, with 13 bases in between. From germline, CDR1 is MDHEN and CDR2 SYDVKM. The CDR3 sequence is 12 residues long. This CDR3 reads CASHTTGDGYTF. CDR3 bases: TGTGCCAGCCATACCACGGGGGATGGCTACACCTTC.